One and the same sample provided the 5 T cell receptor beta chains below, sequenced in a study of cytomegalovirus exposure and HLA in healthy donors. The PCR employed 60 Vbeta primers together with 13 Jbeta primers. Method: immunoSEQ multiplex PCR; TCRdb's copy keeps in-frame clones and lacks some. The data hold approximately 140,000 clones, with more than 60% observed a single time. The sequenced material came from PBMCs. These TCRs come from a man in his forties in good health and CMV-seronegative.

This clone was recorded a few times. The chain employs TRBV30 and TRBJ2-5; a weak D match, TRBD2 (5 bases). The V end lost 0 bases, the J end lost 2 bases, and 19 bases lay between the germline ends. Germline V gene lookup returns CDR1 GTSNPN and CDR2 SVGIG (reference sequence). The CDR3 runs to 17 residues. The CDR3 DNA sequence: TGTGCCTGGAGTGTCGCCCCGGGATATGCGGAGCAAGAGACCCAGTACTTC. It is translated as CAWSVAPGYAEQETQYF.

The rearrangement joins TRBV30 to TRBJ2-2; D unresolved. The CDR3 loop spans 11 amino acids. Germline CDR1 GTSNPN, CDR2 SVGIG (reference sequence). The ends were cut back, 3 bases at V and 8 bases at J, with 7 bases in the middle. This chain's CDR3 is CAWSRLGELFF. Written as DNA, the CDR3 is TGTGCCTGGAGCAGATTAGGGGAGCTGTTTTTT.

This clone appeared once. CDR3 protein: CASSLLARRNTEAFF. CDR3 DNA: TGTGCCAGCAGTTTATTAGCCAGAAGGAACACTGAAGCTTTCTTT. The rearrangement uses TRBV27 and TRBJ1-1; D not certain. Per the germline V gene, CDR1 is MNHEY and CDR2 is SMNVEV (reference sequence). There are 15 residues in the CDR3. Deletions cut 1 base from V and 1 base from J, with 10 bases between.

The rearrangement links TRBV6-1 to TRBJ2-7; tentatively, D is TRBD1 (5 bases). This CDR3 spans 12 amino acids. The V end was cut by 4 bases, the J end by 8 bases, with 12 bases between. CDR1 MNHNS and CDR2 SASEGT come from the germline V gene. The CDR3 region is CASSVQGSKQYF. The CDR3 coding sequence is TGTGCCAGCAGTGTTCAGGGTAGTAAGCAGTACTTC.

The chain couples TRBV11-3 to TRBJ2-5, with D perhaps matching TRBD1 (6 bases). The CDR3 loop spans 15 amino acids. Trimming left V 5 bases short and J 5 bases short, with 18 bases between. Germline-derived CDR1 and CDR2 are SGHNT and YENEEA. CDR3: CASSPGGTGWETQYF. In DNA, the CDR3 is TGTGCCAGCAGCCCTGGAGGCACAGGGTGGGAGACCCAGTACTTC.